These 8 T cell receptor beta chains were all obtained from the same sample, sequenced in a study of identifying expanded T cells in peripheral blood (dated by TCRdb to between 2018 and 2021). To prepare the library, the immunoSEQ multiplex PCR assay was applied. Imported from immuneACCESS, the table was reduced by TCRdb to in-frame sequences with V and J called. These copies leave out some clones; in studies compared against another copy, an unresolved V gene accounts for under half, and the cause of the remainder is not known. A total of 100,000 to 150,000 clones appear in this sample, 75% to 90% of them only once. Of the sample, less than 10% is held by the ten largest clones. What was sequenced was blood. The receptors were gathered from a person between 18 and 75 years old in good health.

This rearrangement joins TRBV19 to TRBJ1-5; possible D gene TRBD1, 5 bases. Trimming left V 3 bases short and J 8 bases short, with 23 bases between. CDR3 length: 17 residues. Looked up from germline, CDR1 is LNHDA and CDR2 is SQIVND (reference sequence). The CDR3 region is CASSIQSQGVRWKPQHF. The CDR3, as DNA: TGTGCCAGTAGTATTCAGTCCCAGGGTGTTCGTTGGAAGCCCCAGCATTTT.

The chain combines TRBV19 with TRBJ1-4; no firm D call. This CDR3 region has 14 residues. CDR1 and CDR2 from the germline V gene are LNHDA and SQIVND (reference sequence). V lost 6 bases to trimming and J lost 7 bases, with 15 bases between them. The CDR3 region has the DNA TGTGCCAGTAGAGATCAGGCATGGGGTGAAAAACTGTTTTTT. It codes for CASRDQAWGEKLFF.

This clone was found a few times. V is TRBV5-5 and J is TRBJ1-1, with 8 nucleotides matching TRBD1. Germline trimming cut 0 bases from V and 3 bases from J; bases unmatched to any gene: 7. This CDR3 region has 16 residues. CDR1 and CDR2 from the germline V gene are SGHKS and YYEKEE (reference sequence). This CDR3 reads CASSLGTGTAHTEAFF. The CDR3 DNA is TGTGCCAGCAGCTTGGGGACAGGGACGGCGCACACTGAAGCTTTCTTT.

This clone was picked up one time. V is TRBV28 and J is TRBJ2-7; either TRBD1 or TRBD2 may supply D (5 bases each). Between the trimmed V and J ends, which lost 4 bases and 4 bases, there was a span of 14 bases. The CDR3 consists of 14 residues. Germline V gene lookup returns CDR1 MDHEN and CDR2 SYDVKM. CDR3 coding DNA: TGTGCCAGCAGTTCGCCGGGGCTAGGTTACGAGCAGTACTTC. This gives the protein CASSSPGLGYEQYF.

J is TRBJ2-3 and V is TRBV7-3, with TRBD2 matching 8 bases. V was clipped by 6 bases and J by 6 bases; unmatched bases: 5. This CDR3 spans 13 amino acids. Germline assignment: CDR1 SGHTA and CDR2 FQGTGA. The CDR3 DNA is TGTGCCAGCAGGCGGGGGGAGACGGATACGCAGTATTTT. Amino acid sequence: CASRRGETDTQYF.

V is TRBV28 and J is TRBJ2-7; weak D call: TRBD1 (5 bases). Germline V lookup: CDR1 MDHEN, CDR2 SYDVKM. The CDR3 length is 14 residues. V shed 6 bases and J shed 4 bases, with 16 bases lying between them. The chain's CDR3 is CASSSDSNHYEQYF. The CDR3 DNA reads TGTGCCAGCAGCAGCGACAGCAATCATTACGAGCAGTACTTC.

The chain joins TRBV29-1 to TRBJ2-3; 10 bases map to TRBD2. V was clipped by 4 bases and J by 4 bases; unmatched bases: 8. CDR3 size: 15 residues. Per germline, CDR1 SQVTM and CDR2 ANQGSEA. The CDR3 spells CSVVGSGRGSDTQYF. The CDR3 DNA is TGCAGCGTTGTGGGGAGCGGGAGGGGGTCAGATACGCAGTATTTT.

The rearrangement joins TRBV18 to TRBJ1-5; D remains unclear. V lost 3 bases and J lost 1, with 10 bases in between. This CDR3 is 15 amino acids long. Germline V gives CDR1 KGHSH, CDR2 LQKENI. DNA for the CDR3: TGTGCCAGCTCACCTCAGGACGGAAGCAATCAGCCCCAGCATTTT. It specifies CASSPQDGSNQPQHF. The full variable domain, in which reference TRBV18 and TRBJ1-5 provide the parts outside the CDR3, is NAGVMQNPRHLVRRRGQEARLRCSPMKGHSHVYWYRQLPEEGLKFMVYLQKENIIDESGMPKERFSAEFPKEGPSILRIQQVVRGDSAAYFCASSPQDGSNQPQHFGDGTRLSIL.